One TCR beta chain is described in this entry. Its antigen is unidentified. The data are from a study of shared clonotypes between healthy human individuals. For the study at large: For every donor, three CD4 naive, three CD4 memory, two CD8 naive and one CD8 memory plates were used. Whole-study findings and limits: The study sampled only blood, and tissue repertoires likely differ.

The V and J ends lost 4 bases and 4 bases, in that order; junction bases with no gene match: 5. This CDR3 comprises 14 residues. Per germline, CDR1 SGHRS and CDR2 YFSETQ. Original methodology: For the immunoSEQ data, sequences were junction-only without quality scores, so filtering differed. Sequenced by immunoSEQ multiplex PCR; TCRdb stores in-frame clones only, minus some. The DNA was the basis for D and trimming; V, J and clone size are from that table. Among 1,400,000 or so clones, approximately 98.5% were seen once, and the ten largest hold roughly 0.35%. The rearrangement joins TRBV5-1 to TRBJ1-3, with 7 bases that match TRBD1. The sample taken for sequencing was naive CD4+ T cells sorted from blood. The subset is: CD45RA+ positively selected. This receptor was taken from a man younger than 45 in good health. CDR3 sequence: CASSKDRRGNTIYF. The CDR3 nucleotides read TGCGCCAGCAGCAAGGACAGGAGGGGAAACACCATATATTTT.